This T cell receptor beta chain was sequenced during a study of cytomegalovirus exposure and HLA in healthy donors. On the study more broadly: The 120 validation repertoires matched the roughly 630 first-cohort repertoires in platform, a later analysis reported. General study results and limits: The study put some 150 TCR beta chains on its list as cytomegalovirus-associated. Both high specificity and high sensitivity reportedly marked the classifier's diagnosis of cytomegalovirus status. In vitro testing confirmed a few CMV-associated chains as specific for CMV antigens.

Repertoires were generated with immunoSEQ multiplex PCR, while TCRdb's copy carries only in-frame clones and drops some. Seen here are 300,000 to 450,000 clones, roughly 90% observed once, and the top ten hold around 0.8%. About this clone: The antigen remains undetermined.

The receptor's source is a woman aged 18-35 years in good health and CMV-seronegative. Sequenced sample: PBMCs.

The CDR3 nucleotides are TGTGCCAGCAGACCGTCAGGGTCGTTCAGCACAGATACGCAGTATTTT. This sequence encodes CASRPSGSFSTDTQYF. V usage is TRBV28 and J usage is TRBJ2-3; D may be TRBD1 (5 bases). Per the germline V gene, CDR1 is MDHEN and CDR2 is SYDVKM. The CDR3 has 16 residues. The ends were cut back, 6 bases at V and 0 bases at J, with 16 bases in the middle.